This T cell receptor beta chain was sequenced in a study of T cell responses to AZD1222 COVID-19 vaccine. The V and J ends lost 3 bases and 5 bases respectively, with 20 bases between them. This CDR3 is 17 amino acids long. The germline gives CDR1 LNHDA, CDR2 SQIVND (reference sequence). Method: immunoSEQ multiplex PCR; TCRdb's copy keeps in-frame clones and lacks some. Of about 140,000 clones listed, around nine tenths were seen once; the top ten hold about 4%. Sequencing used peripheral blood, obtained 28 days after the second AZD1222 dose. This chain links TRBV19 with TRBJ1-5; D is unclear. The TCR comes from an adult who received the AZD1222 COVID-19 vaccine. CDR3 sequence: CASSMAAPALRDQPQHF. DNA for the CDR3: TGTGCCAGTAGTATGGCCGCCCCGGCTCTTAGGGATCAGCCCCAGCATTTT.